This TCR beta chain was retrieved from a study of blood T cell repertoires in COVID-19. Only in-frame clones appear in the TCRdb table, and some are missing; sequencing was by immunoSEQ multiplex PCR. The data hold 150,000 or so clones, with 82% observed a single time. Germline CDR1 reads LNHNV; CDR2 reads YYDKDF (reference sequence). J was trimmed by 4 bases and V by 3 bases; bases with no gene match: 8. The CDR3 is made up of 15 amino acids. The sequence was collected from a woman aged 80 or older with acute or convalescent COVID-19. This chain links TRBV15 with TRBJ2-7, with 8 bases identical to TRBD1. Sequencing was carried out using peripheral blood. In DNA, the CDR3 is TGTGCCACCAGCAGGGAAGGGGACAGGCGATACGAGCAGTACTTC. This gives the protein CATSREGDRRYEQYF.